The next 27 T cell receptor beta chains were all read from a single sample in a study of tumor and adjacent non-tumor tissue in lung cancer. The template was RNA from unsorted bulk tissue. Three rounds of nested PCR, following a modified ARM-PCR protocol, produced the TCRbeta library. From the multiplex PCR reads, TCRdb called clonotypes with MiXCR, one entry per CDR3 protein. Of 68,000 or so distinct CDR3 sequences detected, 60% appear once; the ten largest clones hold 20%. Input material: lung tumor tissue. These receptors were collected from a man aged 50 or older with non-small cell lung cancer.

This clonotype has ten or more counts. V and J are TRBV4-1 and TRBJ2-5; the D gene is possibly TRBD1 (5 bases). The CDR3 runs 14 residues. The ends were cut back, 2 bases at V and 5 bases at J, with 12 bases in the middle. The germline V gene has CDR1 MGHRA and CDR2 YSYEKL. CDR3 sequence: CASSQSDSRETQYF. The CDR3, as DNA: TGCGCCAGCAGCCAATCAGACAGTAGGGAGACCCAGTACTTC.

This chain uses TRBV20-1 with TRBJ2-1, with 12 bases identical to TRBD2. The length of the CDR3 is 14 residues. From germline, CDR1 is DFQATT and CDR2 SNEGSKA (reference sequence). In nucleotides, the CDR3 is TGCAATGCCACTAGCGGGGGGACCGTGGATGTACAGTTCTTC. Protein: CNATSGGTVDVQFF.

This clonotype was counted once. Relative to the germline gene, one junction end is altered; a read error may explain this. The chain joins TRBV11-2 to TRBJ1-6, with a tentative D call TRBD1 (5 bases). CDR1 and CDR2 from the germline V gene are SGHAT and FQNNGV. This CDR3 contains 16 residues. The CDR3 nucleotides read TGTGCCAGCAGCTTCTCGGGACCCGACTATAATTCGCCCCTCCACTTT. It encodes CASSFSGPDYNSPLHF. Looking up the rest from reference TRBV11-2 and TRBJ1-6 gives the full variable domain: EAGVAQSPRYKIIEKRQSVAFWCNPISGHATLYWYQQILGQGPKLLIQFQNNGVVDDSQLPKDRFSAERLKGVDSTLKIQPAKLEDSAVYLCASSFSGPDYNSPLHFGNGTRLTVT.

With respect to this clonotype: A much larger clone sits a single nucleotide away, making a read error possible. The chain couples TRBV4-1 to TRBJ2-3, with unresolved D. CDR1 MGHRA and CDR2 YSYEKL come from the germline V gene. This CDR3 is 13 amino acids long. In nucleotides, the CDR3 is TGCACCAGCAGCCAAGAAGTCGGCGCTACGCAGTATTTT. Translation gives CTSSQEVGATQYF.

This clonotype appeared once. Just one base apart from a much larger clone, this may be a read error. This chain uses TRBV6-1 with TRBJ1-1, with D uncertain. Looked up from germline, CDR1 is MNHNS and CDR2 is SASEGT. Trimming took 5 bases from V and 0 from J, leaving 13 bases between them. There are 15 residues in the CDR3. In nucleotides, the CDR3 is TGTGCCAGCAGTAAGGACCGCTACATGAACACTGAAGCTTTCTTT. Amino acids: CASSKDRYMNTEAFF.

Worth noting for this clonotype: Relative to the germline gene, one junction end is altered; a read error may explain this. J is TRBJ2-4 and V is TRBV10-3; D might be TRBD2 (5 bases). Germline V gene sequence: CDR1 ENHRY, CDR2 SYGVKD. The CDR3 runs 13 residues. The CDR3 sequence is CAISLAWGDIRYF. The CDR3 DNA reads TGTGCCATCAGTCTTGCTTGGGGAGACATTCGGTACTTC.

Regarding this clonotype: A much larger clonotype is one base distant, so this may be a read error. The chain employs TRBV13 and TRBJ2-7, with a weak D call TRBD1 (6 bases). With 2 bases removed from V and 7 bases from J, the gap between germline ends came to 24 bases. The CDR3 is 17 amino acids. Germline loops: CDR1 PRHDT, CDR2 FYEKMQ (reference sequence). The CDR3 nucleotides are TGTGCCAGCAGCTTATTTGGTTATGTAACAGAGGGGGAGGAGCAGTACTTC. This codes for CASSLFGYVTEGEEQYF.

On this clonotype: The junction shows a germline mismatch at one end, possibly a read error. The chain combines TRBV6-6 with TRBJ2-4; 12 bases align to TRBD2. The CDR3 totals 18 residues. CDR1 and CDR2 (germline): MNHNY, SVGAGI (reference sequence). Written as DNA, the CDR3 is TGTACCAGCAGTTACGGACTAGCGGGGCTCTTAGCCAAAAACATTCAGTATTTC. It is translated as CTSSYGLAGLLAKNIQYF.

Comments on this clonotype: Given a much more abundant clone one base away, this may be a read error. The chain uses TRBV11-2 and TRBJ2-1; 10 bases line up with TRBD2. CDR1 SGHAT and CDR2 FQNNGV come from the germline V gene. The CDR3 has 15 amino acids. The CDR3 reads CASGLGTSDVNEQFF. The CDR3 DNA sequence: TGTGCCAGCGGCTTGGGGACTAGCGATGTGAATGAGCAGTTCTTC.

The DNA of the CDR3 is TGCGCCAGCAGCCGTAAGACTAGCGGGCCCGAAGAGACCCAGTACTTC. It specifies CASSRKTSGPEETQYF. This rearrangement joins TRBV5-1 to TRBJ2-5; TRBD2 matches at 10 bases. The CDR3 spans 16 residues. V lost 4 bases and J lost 3; bases outside the gene matches: 9. CDR1 is SGHRS, CDR2 YFSETQ, per germline.

As for this clonotype: Mismatch with germline at one junction end may stem from a read error. This chain links TRBV20-1 with TRBJ2-1; TRBD1 is a possible D gene (6 bases). The CDR3 loop spans 14 amino acids. Germline V gene data show CDR1 as DFQATT and CDR2 as SNEGSKA (reference sequence). CDR3 sequence: CSVRGYTRDNEHFF. The CDR3 coding sequence is TGCAGTGTTAGGGGGTATACAAGGGACAATGAGCATTTCTTC.

Comments on this clonotype: As the CDR3 is not closed by the conserved phenylalanine or tryptophan, this likely results from a read error. The chain uses TRBV20-1 and TRBJ2-1, with a tentative D call TRBD2 (6 bases). The V gene's germline CDR1 is DFQATT and CDR2 SNEGSKA (reference sequence). The CDR3 is 12 amino acids. The CDR3 region is CSHSDGGYEQFI. CDR3 DNA: TGCAGCCACTCAGACGGGGGTTATGAGCAGTTCATC.

A remark on this clonotype: A much larger clone lies a single base off, so this may be a read error. This chain links TRBV5-5 with TRBJ2-5, with D perhaps being TRBD1 or TRBD2 (5 bases each). The CDR3 has 15 amino acids. From germline, CDR1 is SGHKS and CDR2 YYEKEE (reference sequence). DNA of the CDR3: TGTGCCAGCAGCGAAGGGGCCGCGGATAGGGAGACCCGGTACTTC. Protein product: CASSEGAADRETRYF. Combining the CDR3 with reference TRBV5-5 and TRBJ2-5 gives the whole variable domain DAGVTQSPTHLIKTRGQQVTLRCSPISGHKSVSWYQQVLGQGPQFIFQYYEKEERGRGNFPDRFSARQFPNYSSELNVNALLLGDSALYLCASSEGAADRETRYFGPGTRLLVL.

This clonotype was seen ten or more times. The rearrangement links TRBV2 to TRBJ2-5, with 8 bases that match TRBD1. In germline, CDR1 is SNHLY, CDR2 FYNNEI. V lost 4 bases and J lost 4; bases outside the gene matches: 5. This CDR3 is built from 14 residues. The CDR3 DNA reads as TGTGCCAGCAGTGGGACAGGGTCGGGAGAGACCCAGTACTTC. It translates to CASSGTGSGETQYF.

A note on this clonotype: One base away lies a much larger clone, so this may be a sequencing read error. The chain uses TRBV6-5 and TRBJ1-1; the D is unclear. Trimming took 0 bases from V and 4 from J, leaving 12 bases between them. Germline-derived CDR1 and CDR2 are MNHEY and SVGAGI. This CDR3 comprises 15 residues. CDR3 DNA sequence: TGTGCCAGCAGTTACTCGAGTGTATCCAGCACTGAAGCTTTCTTT. As protein: CASSYSSVSSTEAFF.

The V and J genes are TRBV11-2 and TRBJ2-5, with unresolved D. This CDR3 contains 11 residues. Per the germline V gene, CDR1 is SGHAT and CDR2 is FQNNGV. With 6 bases removed from V and 6 bases from J, the gap between germline ends came to 8 bases. Here the CDR3 reads CASRENQTQYF. The CDR3 nucleotides read TGTGCCAGCAGGGAGAATCAGACCCAGTACTTC.

This clonotype appeared a few times. The rearrangement uses TRBV5-1 and TRBJ2-3; a possible D gene is TRBD2 (6 bases). The length of the CDR3 is 15 residues. Trimming took 3 bases from V and 0 from J, leaving 11 bases between them. CDR1 and CDR2 (germline): SGHRS, YFSETQ. The CDR3 DNA reads TGCGCCAGCAGCTCGACGGGAGTCAGCACAGATACGCAGTATTTT. Translating gives CASSSTGVSTDTQYF. Variable domain in full (rest from reference TRBV5-1 and TRBJ2-3): KAGVTQTPRYLIKTRGQQVTLSCSPISGHRSVSWYQQTPGQGLQFLFEYFSETQRNKGNFPGRFSGRQFSNSRSEMNVSTLELGDSALYLCASSSTGVSTDTQYFGPGTRLTVL.

In regard to this clonotype: It is likely a read error, because the conserved phenylalanine at the end of the CDR3 is missing. The chain has TRBV5-4 and TRBJ2-2, with D tentatively TRBD1 or TRBD2 (5 bases each). Trimming removed 4 bases at V and 4 bases at J, with 26 bases between. Germline V gene lookup returns CDR1 SGHNT and CDR2 YYREEE (reference sequence). This CDR3 region has 19 residues. The CDR3 coding sequence is TGTGCCAGCAGCCGACCACCAGGGACGGCGATTTCTCGCACCGGGGAGCTGTTTTCT. Its translation is CASSRPPGTAISRTGELFS.

As for this clonotype: A clone one base away is much larger, so this may be a read error. DNA for the CDR3: TGCAGCGTTCAGGGGGGAGGGCCCGCAGATACGCAGTATTTT. Translated: CSVQGGGPADTQYF. The chain carries TRBV29-1 and TRBJ2-3; D possibly uses TRBD1 or TRBD2 (7 bases each). Trimming shortened V by 5 bases and J by 4 bases, and 16 bases separated the two germline ends. The CDR3 covers 14 residues. Germline V gene sequence: CDR1 SQVTM, CDR2 ANQGSEA.

Worth noting for this clonotype: A read error may explain this, as a much larger clone is one base away. The chain employs TRBV6-6 and TRBJ2-3; maybe TRBD2 (6 bases). The CDR3 is made up of 15 amino acids. CDR1 MNHNY and CDR2 SVGAGI come from the germline V gene (reference sequence). CDR3: CARSYLGTSTDTQYF. CDR3 DNA: TGTGCCAGGAGTTACCTAGGGACTAGCACAGATACGCAGTATTTT.

This clonotype was counted ten times or more. The chain carries TRBV10-3 and TRBJ2-7, with 10 bases matching TRBD2. CDR1 is ENHRY, CDR2 SYGVKD, per germline. This CDR3 has 15 amino acids. V gave up 2 bases and J gave up 3 bases; unmatched junction bases: 4. CDR3 in DNA: TGTGCCATCAGTGAGATCGCTAGCGGGAGCTACGAGCAGTACTTC. It is translated as CAISEIASGSYEQYF.

The chain employs TRBV5-1 and TRBJ2-7; D remains ambiguous. The ends were cut back, 3 bases at V and 1 base at J, with 5 bases in the middle. The CDR3 loop spans 12 amino acids. CDR1 is SGHRS, CDR2 YFSETQ, per germline. CDR3 bases: TGCGCCAGCAGCTCAGGATCCTACGAGCAGTACTTC. Its protein product is CASSSGSYEQYF.

For this clonotype: An end of the junction differs from the germline gene, which may be a read error. This chain connects TRBV5-4 to TRBJ2-2, with D unresolved. The CDR3 runs 14 residues. Germline CDR1 and CDR2: SGHNT and YYREEE (reference sequence). The CDR3 reads CASSMMTLTGELFF. CDR3 nucleotide sequence: TGTGCCAGCAGCATGATGACCCTCACCGGTGAGCTGTTTTTT.

The CDR3 loop reads CSAGVDYNTERQYF. CDR3 bases: TGCAGTGCCGGAGTCGACTACAACACAGAAAGGCAGTATTTT. The V gene is TRBV20-1, the J gene TRBJ2-3, with a weak D call TRBD2 (5 bases). The CDR3 covers 14 residues. Trimming pared 6 bases from V and 11 bases from J, leaving 24 bases between. Per germline, CDR1 DFQATT and CDR2 SNEGSKA (reference sequence).

This clonotype was counted between two and nine times. This sequence may be a read error, since a much larger clone differs from it by one base. Since no conserved phenylalanine or tryptophan closes the CDR3, a read error is the likely cause. V gene TRBV5-1 combines with J gene TRBJ2-3, with 9 bases aligning to TRBD1. The CDR3 loop spans 16 amino acids. Germline loops: CDR1 SGHRS, CDR2 YFSETQ. V shed 0 bases and J 3 bases; nucleotides not matched to a gene: 5. DNA for the CDR3: TGCGCCAGCAGCTTGGAACAGGGGGCAAGGACAGATACGCAGTATCTT. Translating it yields CASSLEQGARTDTQYL.

A remark on this clonotype: At one boundary the junction diverges from the germline segment, which might be a read error. This rearrangement joins TRBV29-1 to TRBJ1-1; D gene unclear. The germline CDR1 and CDR2 sequences are SQVTM and ANQGSEA. The CDR3 is 12 residues long. The CDR3 loop reads CSTRYVNTEAFF. Written as DNA, the CDR3 is TGCAGCACACGGTACGTGAACACTGAAGCCTTCTTT.

About this clonotype: This clone may be a read error of a much larger clone one base away. The chain is built from TRBV12-3 or TRBV12-4 and TRBJ2-2; 10 bases map to TRBD1. The CDR3 contains 15 residues. Here the CDR3 DNA reads TGTGCCAGCAGCCGACAGGGGGCCGTCGCCGGGGAGCCGTTTTTT. Translation gives CASSRQGAVAGEPFF.